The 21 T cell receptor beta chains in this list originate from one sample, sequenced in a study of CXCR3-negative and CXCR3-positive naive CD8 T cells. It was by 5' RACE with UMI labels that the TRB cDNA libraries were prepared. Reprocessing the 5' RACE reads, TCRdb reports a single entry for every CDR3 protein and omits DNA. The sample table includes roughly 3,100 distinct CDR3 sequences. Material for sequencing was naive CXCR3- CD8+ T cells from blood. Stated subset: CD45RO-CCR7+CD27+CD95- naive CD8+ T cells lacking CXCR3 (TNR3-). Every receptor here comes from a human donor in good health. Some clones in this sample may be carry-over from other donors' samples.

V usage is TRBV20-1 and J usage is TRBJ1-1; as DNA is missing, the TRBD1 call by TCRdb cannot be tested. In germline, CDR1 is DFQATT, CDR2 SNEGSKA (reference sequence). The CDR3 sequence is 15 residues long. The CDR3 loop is CSAIEDSSSNTEAFF.

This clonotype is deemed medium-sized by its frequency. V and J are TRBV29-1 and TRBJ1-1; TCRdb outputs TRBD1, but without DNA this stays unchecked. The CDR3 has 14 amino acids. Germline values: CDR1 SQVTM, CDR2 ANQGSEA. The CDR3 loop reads CSVEVTGMNTEAFF.

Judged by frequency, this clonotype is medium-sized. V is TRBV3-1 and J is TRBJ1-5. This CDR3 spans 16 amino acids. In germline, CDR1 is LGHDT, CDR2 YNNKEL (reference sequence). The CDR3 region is CASSRSGGGGNQPQHF.

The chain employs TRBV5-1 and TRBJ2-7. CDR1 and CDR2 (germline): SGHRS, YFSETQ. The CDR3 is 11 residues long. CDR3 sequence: CASSFGNEQYF.

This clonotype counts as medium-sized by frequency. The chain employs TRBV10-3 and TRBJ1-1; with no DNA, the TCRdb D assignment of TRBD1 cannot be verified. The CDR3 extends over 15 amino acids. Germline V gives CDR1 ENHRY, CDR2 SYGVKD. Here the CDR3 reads CAISAGQGLDTEAFF.

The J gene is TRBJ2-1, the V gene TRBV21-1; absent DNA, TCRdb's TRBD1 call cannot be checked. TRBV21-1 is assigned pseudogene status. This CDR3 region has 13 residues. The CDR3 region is CARAGARYNYQFF.

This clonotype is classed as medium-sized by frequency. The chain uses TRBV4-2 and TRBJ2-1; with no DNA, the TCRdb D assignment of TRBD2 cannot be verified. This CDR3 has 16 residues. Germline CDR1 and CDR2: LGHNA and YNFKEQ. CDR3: CASSQDTGAPRYEQFF.

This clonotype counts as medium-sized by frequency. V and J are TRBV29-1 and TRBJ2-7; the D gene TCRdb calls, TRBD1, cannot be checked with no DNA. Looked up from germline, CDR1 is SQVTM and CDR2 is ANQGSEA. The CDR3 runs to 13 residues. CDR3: CSVLGAENYEQYF.

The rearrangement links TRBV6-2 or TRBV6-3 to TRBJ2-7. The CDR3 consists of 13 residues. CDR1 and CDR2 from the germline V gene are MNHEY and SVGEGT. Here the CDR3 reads CASSPSVVHEQYF.

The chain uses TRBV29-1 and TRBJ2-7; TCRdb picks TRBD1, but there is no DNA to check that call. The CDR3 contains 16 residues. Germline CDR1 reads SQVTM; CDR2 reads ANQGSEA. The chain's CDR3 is CSVSYLQGKAPYEQYF.

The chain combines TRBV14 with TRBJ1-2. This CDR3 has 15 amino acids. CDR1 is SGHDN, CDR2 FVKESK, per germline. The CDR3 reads CASSQGFVQHYGYTF.

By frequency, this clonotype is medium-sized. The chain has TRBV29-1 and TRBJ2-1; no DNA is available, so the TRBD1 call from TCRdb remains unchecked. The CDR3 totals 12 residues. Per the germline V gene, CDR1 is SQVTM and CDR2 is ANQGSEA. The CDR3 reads CSVLGQGHEQFF.

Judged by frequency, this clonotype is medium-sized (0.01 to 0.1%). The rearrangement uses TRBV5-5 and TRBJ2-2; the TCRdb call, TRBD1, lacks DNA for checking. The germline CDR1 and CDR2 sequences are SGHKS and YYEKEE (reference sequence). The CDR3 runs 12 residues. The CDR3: CASSFPAGELFF.

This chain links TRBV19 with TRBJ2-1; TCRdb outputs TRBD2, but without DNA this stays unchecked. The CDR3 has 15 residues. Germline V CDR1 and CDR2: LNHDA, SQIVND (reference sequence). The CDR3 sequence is CASSEVVAGATEQFF.

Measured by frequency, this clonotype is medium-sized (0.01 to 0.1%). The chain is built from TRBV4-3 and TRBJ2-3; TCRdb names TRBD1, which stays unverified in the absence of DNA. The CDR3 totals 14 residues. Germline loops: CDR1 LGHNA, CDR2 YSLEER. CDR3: CASSQSRGTDTQYF.

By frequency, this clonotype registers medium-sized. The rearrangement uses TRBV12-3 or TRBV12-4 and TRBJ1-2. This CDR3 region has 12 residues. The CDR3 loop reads CASNSPLYGYTF.

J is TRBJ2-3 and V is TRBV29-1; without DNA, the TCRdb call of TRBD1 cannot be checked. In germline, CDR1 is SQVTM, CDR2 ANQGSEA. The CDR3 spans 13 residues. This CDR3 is CSVVAGGTDTQYF.

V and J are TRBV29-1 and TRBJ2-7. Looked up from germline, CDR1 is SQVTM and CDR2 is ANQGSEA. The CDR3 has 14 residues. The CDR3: CSVEGPGSLYEQYF.

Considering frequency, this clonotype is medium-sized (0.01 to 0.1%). The CDR3 loop is CASSQARGQGNYGYTF. The genes are TRBV4-1 and TRBJ1-2; there is no DNA to check the TCRdb D call of TRBD1. The germline CDR1 and CDR2 sequences are MGHRA and YSYEKL. This CDR3 has 16 amino acids.

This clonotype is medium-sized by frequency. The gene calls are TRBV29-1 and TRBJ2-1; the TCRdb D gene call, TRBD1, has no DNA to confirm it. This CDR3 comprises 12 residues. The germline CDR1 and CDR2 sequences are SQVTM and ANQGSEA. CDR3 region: CSVPDRGNEQFF.

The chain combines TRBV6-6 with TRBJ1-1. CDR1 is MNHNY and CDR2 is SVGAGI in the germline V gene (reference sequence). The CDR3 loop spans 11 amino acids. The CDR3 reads CASGLPPEAFF.